These 28 T cell receptor beta chains were sequenced from one sample in a study of regulatory T cells in long-lasting Graves disease. As to time point: newly diagnosed GD, antithyroid drugs for less than 3 months. PBMCs were the source of the RNA used for TCR sequencing. To make TCR beta libraries, researchers used iRepertoire HTBI primers and Arm-PCR of CDR3 regions. TCRdb reanalysed the multiplex PCR reads using MiXCR and keeps one entry per CDR3 protein. This table has about 540,000 distinct CDR3 sequences, approximately 13% appearing once. These data also formed part of another study, on T cells in Graves' hyperthyroidism and ophthalmopathy.

The sequences come from peripheral blood mononuclear cells (PBMCs), collected at new diagnosis, from a patient treated with antithyroid drugs. These receptors were collected from a man between 25 and 39 years old with Graves disease.

The table lists this clonotype with many counts. The chain employs TRBV15 and TRBJ2-5; D unresolved. From germline, CDR1 is LNHNV and CDR2 YYDKDF (reference sequence). V was cut by 8 bases and J by 5 bases, with 15 bases left in between. This CDR3 region has 13 residues. The DNA for the CDR3 is TGTGCCACCTCTAAGGGAAACGGGGAGACCCAGTACTTC. Translation: CATSKGNGETQYF.

The table lists this clonotype with many counts. The rearrangement joins TRBV19 to TRBJ1-1; 8 bases align to TRBD1. Per the germline V gene, CDR1 is LNHDA and CDR2 is SQIVND (reference sequence). Trimming at V came to 4 bases and at J to 8 bases, leaving 6 bases not matched to a gene. The CDR3 is made up of 13 amino acids. CDR3 amino acids: CASSRATGAEAFF. CDR3 coding DNA: TGTGCCAGTAGTAGGGCGACAGGGGCCGAAGCTTTCTTT.

There are many counts of this clonotype. The chain uses TRBV6-1 and TRBJ2-5; 7 bases line up with TRBD2. CDR3 length: 15 residues. The junction had 9 bases not matched to a gene; V was cut back by 7 bases and J by 1 base. Looked up from germline, CDR1 is MNHNS and CDR2 is SASEGT. This chain's CDR3 is CASTYPLASQETQYF. The CDR3 DNA reads TGTGCCAGCACCTACCCACTAGCGAGCCAAGAGACCCAGTACTTC.

This clonotype occurred a few times. The chain uses TRBV20-1 and TRBJ2-3; TRBD2 agrees at 9 bases. After removal of 5 bases from V and 3 bases from J, the junction contained 9 bases not matched to a gene. This CDR3 has 15 amino acids. The V gene's germline CDR1 is DFQATT and CDR2 SNEGSKA (reference sequence). The CDR3 protein is CSALAGVGGTDTQYF. The CDR3 nucleotides are TGCAGTGCTTTAGCGGGAGTTGGGGGGACAGATACGCAGTATTTT.

The chain is built from TRBV20-1 and TRBJ2-3, with D possibly being TRBD1 or TRBD2 (5 bases each). V gave up 0 bases and J gave up 2 bases, with 15 bases separating them. Germline lookup yields CDR1 DFQATT and CDR2 SNEGSKA (reference sequence). The CDR3 loop spans 16 amino acids. CDR3 nucleotides: TGCAGTGCTAGAGATGGGTCCGGGACCCACACAGATACGCAGTATTTT. Encoded protein: CSARDGSGTHTDTQYF.

Many counts were recorded for this clonotype. The chain uses TRBV7-7 and TRBJ2-7; D could derive from TRBD1 or TRBD2 (5 bases each). Germline CDR1 is SSHAT and CDR2 is FNYEAQ (reference sequence). The V end was cut by 5 bases, the J end by 5 bases, with 16 bases between. The CDR3 runs to 14 residues. The CDR3, as DNA: TGTGCCAGCAGCCCCGGGACCAATCCCAACGAGCAGTACTTC. It specifies CASSPGTNPNEQYF.

In this sample, this clonotype turned up many times. This chain connects TRBV7-7 to TRBJ2-5, with 11 bases identical to TRBD1. The germline CDR1 and CDR2 sequences are SSHAT and FNYEAQ (reference sequence). This CDR3 spans 17 amino acids. Trimming removed 4 bases from V and 5 bases from J; junction bases left unmatched: 12. The DNA for the CDR3 is TGTGCCAGCAGCTATGGACAGGGGGCCGCATCGAGGGAGACCCAGTACTTC. It encodes CASSYGQGAASRETQYF.

This clonotype has ten or more counts. V gene TRBV29-1 combines with J gene TRBJ2-7; 10 nucleotides match TRBD1. Trimming took 4 bases from V and 3 from J; bases not matched to a gene: 0. Germline V gene data show CDR1 as SQVTM and CDR2 as ANQGSEA. The CDR3 has 12 amino acids. CDR3 DNA: TGCAGCGTTGGGACAGGGGGCTACGAGCAGTACTTC. Its protein is CSVGTGGYEQYF.

Comment on this clonotype: This could be a read error, since a much larger clone is one nucleotide away. The V gene is TRBV7-3, the J gene TRBJ1-1, with a possible D match to TRBD1 (5 bases). This CDR3 region has 13 residues. The germline V gene encodes CDR1 SGHTA and CDR2 FQGTGA. The CDR3 nucleotides read TGTACCAGCAGCCCAAATGGGGGGATTGAAGCTTTCTTT. It codes for CTSSPNGGIEAFF.

This clonotype was observed a few times. The rearrangement joins TRBV29-1 to TRBJ2-1; 7 bases are shared with TRBD1. J was trimmed by 4 bases and V by 3 bases; bases with no gene match: 3. This CDR3 region has 13 residues. Germline lookup yields CDR1 SQVTM and CDR2 ANQGSEA. The CDR3 here is CSVDRQGYNEQFF. The CDR3 nucleotides read TGCAGCGTTGACCGACAGGGATACAATGAGCAGTTCTTC.

Many counts were recorded for this clonotype. The chain is built from TRBV2 and TRBJ2-1; 12 nucleotides align to TRBD2. The CDR3 totals 17 residues. V lost 10 bases and J lost 0; bases outside the gene matches: 10. Germline lookup yields CDR1 SNHLY and CDR2 FYNNEI. CDR3 sequence: CANVASGRGSSYNEQFF. The CDR3 DNA sequence: TGTGCCAACGTCGCTAGCGGGAGGGGTAGCTCCTACAATGAGCAGTTCTTC.

This clonotype was seen more than once but under ten times. This chain uses TRBV4-2 with TRBJ2-1, with D unresolved. The germline V and J ends were trimmed by 1 base and 9 bases, with 4 bases remaining between them. Germline CDR1 and CDR2: LGHNA and YNFKEQ. The CDR3 extends over 11 amino acids. Written as DNA, the CDR3 is TGTGCCAGCAGCCAAGGGGCTGAGCAGTTCTTC. Residues: CASSQGAEQFF.

This clonotype was seen ten or more times. The chain has TRBV7-9 and TRBJ2-5, with D maybe TRBD1 (6 bases). There are 16 residues in the CDR3. The germline V gene encodes CDR1 SEHNR and CDR2 FQNEAQ (reference sequence). V lost 2 bases to trimming and J lost 1 base, with 14 bases between them. In nucleotides, the CDR3 is TGTGCCAGCAGCTTAACGGTTGAGGACAGCCAAGAGACCCAGTACTTC. It codes for CASSLTVEDSQETQYF.

This clonotype was observed at least ten times. The chain uses TRBV7-2 and TRBJ2-5; 10 bases map to TRBD2. Looked up from germline, CDR1 is SGHTA and CDR2 is FQGNSA. Trimming took 5 bases from V and 2 from J; bases not matched to a gene: 11. The CDR3 length is 17 residues. Here the CDR3 reads CASSPDRPLAGQETQYF. The CDR3 DNA follows: TGTGCCAGCAGCCCCGACCGGCCACTAGCGGGGCAAGAGACCCAGTACTTC.

In regard to this clonotype: A much larger clone differs by one base, so this may be a read error. The gene calls are TRBV7-9 and TRBJ2-1, with 16 nucleotides matching TRBD2. The V gene end was trimmed by 5 bases and the J gene end by 6 bases; junction bases not matched to a gene: 13. CDR3 length: 19 amino acids. The germline CDR1 and CDR2 sequences are SEHNR and FQNEAQ (reference sequence). The CDR3 DNA follows: TGTGCCAGCAGCACCGGGACTAGCGGGAGGGCTCACCCGTCCAATGAGCAGTTCTTC. It codes for CASSTGTSGRAHPSNEQFF.

This clonotype was found once. This chain links TRBV20-1 with TRBJ2-3, with a tentative D call TRBD2 (6 bases). Germline lookup yields CDR1 DFQATT and CDR2 SNEGSKA (reference sequence). This CDR3 region has 15 residues. The ends were cut back, 4 bases at V and 3 bases at J, with 17 bases in the middle. CDR3 nucleotide sequence: TGCAGTGCTAACCCCGAAAAAAGCGGGACAGATACGCAGTATTTT. Its protein product is CSANPEKSGTDTQYF.

This clonotype was recorded a few times. At one of its ends the junction is not consistent with the germline gene, which may arise from a read error. The chain has TRBV13 and TRBJ2-7; tentative D call: TRBD1 (6 bases). The CDR3 spans 14 residues. Germline assignment: CDR1 PRHDT and CDR2 FYEKMQ (reference sequence). The CDR3, as DNA: TGTGCCGGCAGCTTATGGAGACAGGTCTACGAGCAGTACTTC. This translates into CAGSLWRQVYEQYF.

This chain links TRBV7-9 with TRBJ2-3; tentatively, D is TRBD2 (6 bases). Between the trimmed V and J ends, which lost 8 bases and 6 bases, there was a span of 12 bases. Germline V lookup: CDR1 SEHNR, CDR2 FQNEAQ (reference sequence). This CDR3 comprises 12 residues. The CDR3 loop is CASDRAGDTQYF. In DNA, the CDR3 is TGTGCCAGCGATAGGGCGGGGGATACGCAGTATTTT.

The chain carries TRBV9 and TRBJ2-2; 10 bases map to TRBD1. CDR1 and CDR2 from the germline V gene are SGDLS and YYNGEE. Trimming took 0 bases from V and 0 from J; bases not matched to a gene: 2. The CDR3 has 17 residues. The CDR3 DNA reads as TGTGCCAGCAGCGTAGTAGGGACAGGGGCGAACACCGGGGAGCTGTTTTTT. Its protein product is CASSVVGTGANTGELFF.

The rearrangement uses TRBV5-6 and TRBJ2-1; possibly TRBD1 for D (5 bases). V was trimmed by 0 bases and J by 5 bases, leaving 12 bases between them. Germline CDR1 SGHDT, CDR2 YYEEEE. The CDR3 extends over 15 amino acids. The CDR3 loop reads CASSLVAGIDNEQFF. For the CDR3, the DNA is TGTGCCAGCAGCTTGGTGGCAGGGATCGACAATGAGCAGTTCTTC.

The table lists this clonotype with many counts. The chain couples TRBV2 to TRBJ2-7; D gene ambiguous. The CDR3 is made up of 13 amino acids. The V gene lost 3 bases and the J gene lost 4 bases, with 10 bases spanning the gap. Per germline, CDR1 SNHLY and CDR2 FYNNEI. CDR3 nucleotides: TGTGCCAGCAGTGACTACCTGACTTACGAGCAGTACTTC. Translating it yields CASSDYLTYEQYF.

The chain recombines TRBV5-8 with TRBJ1-1, with TRBD1 as a possible D gene (5 bases). This CDR3 has 13 residues. Looked up from germline, CDR1 is SGHTS and CDR2 is YDEGEE. Trimming shortened V by 0 bases and J by 8 bases, and 11 bases separated the two germline ends. CDR3 coding DNA: TGTGCCAGCAGCTTGGACGGGGGTAGGGAAGCTTTCTTT. Its translation: CASSLDGGREAFF.

The DNA for the CDR3 is TGTGCCACCAGCAGATCCCCGAACAATGAGCAGTTCTTC. Its translation: CATSRSPNNEQFF. This chain links TRBV15 with TRBJ2-1, with D hard to call. From germline, CDR1 is LNHNV and CDR2 YYDKDF (reference sequence). Trimming cost V 2 bases and J 5 bases, with 7 bases left between them. The CDR3 has 13 amino acids. Full variable domain (missing parts from reference TRBV15 and TRBJ2-1): DAMVIQNPRYQVTQFGKPVTLSCSQTLNHNVMYWYQQKSSQAPKLLFHYYDKDFNNEADTPDNFQSRRPNTSFCFLDIRSPGLGDTAMYLCATSRSPNNEQFFGPGTRLTVL.

The CDR3 region has the DNA TGTGCCAGCAGCTCTTGGACAGTCACTGGAAACACCATATATTTT. Residues: CASSSWTVTGNTIYF. The V gene is TRBV28, the J gene TRBJ1-3; TRBD1 is a possible D gene (6 bases). This CDR3 region has 15 residues. Between the trimmed V and J ends, which lost 6 bases and 2 bases, there was a span of 14 bases. Germline CDR1 MDHEN, CDR2 SYDVKM. The entire variable domain, with the rest obtained from reference TRBV28 and TRBJ1-3, is as follows: DVKVTQSSRYLVKRTGEKVFLECVQDMDHENMFWYRQDPGLGLRLIYFSYDVKMKEKGDIPEGYSVSREKKERFSLILESASTNQTSMYLCASSSWTVTGNTIYFGEGSWLTVV.

The V and J genes are TRBV12-3 or TRBV12-4 and TRBJ1-5, with a possible D match to TRBD1 (5 bases). V was trimmed by 8 bases and J by 9 bases, leaving 17 bases between them. The CDR3 contains 13 residues. CDR3 sequence (DNA): TGTGCCAGCCGCCCGCTGGGGCCGGGGCCCCAGCATTTT. The encoded protein is CASRPLGPGPQHF.

The chain combines TRBV20-1 with TRBJ1-3; the match to TRBD1 covers 8 bases. The CDR3 is made up of 18 amino acids. Trimming took 0 bases from V and 0 from J; bases not matched to a gene: 10. Germline V lookup: CDR1 DFQATT, CDR2 SNEGSKA (reference sequence). The CDR3 region is CSARDPASGGNSGNTIYF. The CDR3 DNA reads as TGCAGTGCTAGAGACCCAGCCTCAGGGGGCAACTCTGGAAACACCATATATTTT.

On this clonotype: Just one base apart from a much larger clone, this may be a read error. The chain joins TRBV28 to TRBJ2-7; the match to TRBD1 covers 12 bases. This CDR3 comprises 15 residues. With V trimmed by 4 bases and J by 7 bases, 8 bases remained unmatched. Per germline, CDR1 MDHEN and CDR2 SYDVKM. The CDR3 is CASSSSGQGANEQYF. In DNA form, the CDR3 reads TGTGCCAGCAGTTCCTCGGGACAGGGGGCCAATGAGCAGTACTTC.

Of note for this clonotype: This sequence may be a read error, since a much larger clone differs from it by one base. The rearrangement joins TRBV11-2 to TRBJ2-1; tentatively, D is TRBD1 (6 bases). The CDR3 consists of 19 residues. The V gene's germline CDR1 is SGHAT and CDR2 FQNNGV. Trimming took 3 bases from V and 9 from J, leaving 30 bases between them. CDR3 sequence reads: CASSFFTLEYREAGAEQFF. As DNA, the CDR3 is TGTGCCAGCAGCTTCTTCACGTTGGAGTACAGGGAAGCTGGTGCTGAGCAGTTCTTC.